The next 21 T cell receptor beta chains were all read from a single sample in a study of beta chain features in type 1 diabetes (dated by TCRdb to the late 2010s). The research as a whole found: A moderate but significant shortening of TCRB CDR3 length was observed in type 1 diabetes patients in all four CD4+ subsets.

What these receptors recognize is not known. The protocol used for the library was the immunoSEQ multiplex PCR assay. The entire amount of isolated RNA was reverse transcribed using the High Capacity cDNA Reverse Transcription Kit, so the sequenced TCRB transcripts were expressed ones. TCRdb stores this immuneACCESS table with in-frame sequences only. Part of the clones is absent; in the studies checked, under half of the shortfall reflects unresolved V genes, and no reason is known for the rest. The sample data list a few hundred thousand clones, and 15% to 20% of these were observed just once. The top ten hold approximately 0.086% of the sample. Sequencing input: naive CD4+ T cells from blood. The cell subset or site label for this specimen denotes: true naive CD4+ T cells. Receptors were obtained from a man aged 25 to 40 with type 1 diabetes.

There are a few counts of this clone. The chain couples TRBV11-2 to TRBJ2-2; D is undetermined. Germline V gene lookup returns CDR1 SGHAT and CDR2 FQNNGV. V shed 1 base and J shed 2 bases, with 8 bases lying between them. This CDR3 is built from 15 residues. The CDR3 spells CASSLVGFNTGELFF. The CDR3 DNA follows: TGTGCCAGCAGCTTAGTTGGCTTTAACACCGGGGAGCTGTTTTTT.

The chain is built from TRBV9 and TRBJ2-1; the D is unclear. This CDR3 has 13 amino acids. CDR1 and CDR2 (germline): SGDLS, YYNGEE. The V gene lost 3 bases and the J gene lost 9 bases, with 13 bases spanning the gap. The CDR3 is CASSGHENTEQFF. CDR3 bases: TGTGCCAGCAGCGGGCACGAAAACACTGAGCAGTTCTTC.

The chain couples TRBV7-2 to TRBJ2-1; 12 bases are a match to TRBD2. Germline trimming cut 5 bases from V and 7 bases from J; bases unmatched to any gene: 6. The CDR3 totals 15 residues. Germline-derived CDR1 and CDR2 are SGHTA and FQGNSA. Here the CDR3 reads CASSRLAGVRNEQFF. CDR3 coding DNA: TGTGCCAGCAGCCGACTAGCGGGAGTAAGGAATGAGCAGTTCTTC.

This clone was seen a few times. The chain employs TRBV29-1 and TRBJ2-1; D ambiguous. CDR3 length equals 12 residues. V gave up 3 bases and J gave up 6 bases, with 9 bases separating them. CDR1 SQVTM and CDR2 ANQGSEA come from the germline V gene. The CDR3 region has the DNA TGCAGCGTTGACTTCAATGGCAATGAGCAGTTCTTC. Its protein is CSVDFNGNEQFF.

J is TRBJ2-5 and V is TRBV14, with unresolved D. Germline lookup yields CDR1 SGHDN and CDR2 FVKESK. CDR3 length: 13 amino acids. The ends were cut back, 1 base at V and 1 base at J, with 4 bases in the middle. CDR3 loop: CASSQGLQETQYF. The CDR3 DNA reads TGTGCCAGCAGCCAAGGACTCCAAGAGACCCAGTACTTC.

This clone was seen a handful of times. V usage is TRBV6-6 and J usage is TRBJ2-4; the D gene is possibly TRBD1 (5 bases). The CDR3 loop spans 15 amino acids. The V gene's germline CDR1 is MNHNY and CDR2 SVGAGI (reference sequence). Trimming removed 6 bases at V and 3 bases at J, with 15 bases between. CDR3 residues: CASRQGSLVKNIQYF. CDR3 bases: TGTGCCAGCAGGCAGGGAAGTTTAGTCAAAAACATTCAGTACTTC.

In its sample, this clone was seen a few times. The chain links TRBV7-9 to TRBJ2-7; tentative D call: TRBD1 (5 bases). V gave up 5 bases and J gave up 2 bases, with 10 bases separating them. Germline CDR1 SEHNR, CDR2 FQNEAQ (reference sequence). CDR3 length: 13 amino acids. CDR3 sequence (DNA): TGTGCCAGCAGCCCAAAGGACACCTACGAGCAGTACTTC. Encoded protein: CASSPKDTYEQYF.

In its sample, this clone was seen a few times. This chain uses TRBV30 with TRBJ1-1; the D is unclear. The V gene lost 0 bases and the J gene lost 2 bases, with 7 bases spanning the gap. CDR1 and CDR2 (germline): GTSNPN, SVGIG (reference sequence). This CDR3 comprises 13 residues. CDR3 sequence reads: CAWSVQFNTEAFF. As DNA, the CDR3 is TGTGCCTGGAGTGTTCAGTTTAACACTGAAGCTTTCTTT.

The rearrangement joins TRBV25-1 to TRBJ2-7; 8 bases match TRBD1. After removal of 5 bases from V and 3 bases from J, the junction contained 6 bases not matched to a gene. CDR1 and CDR2 (germline): MGHDK, SYGVNS. This CDR3 comprises 14 residues. This chain's CDR3 is CASSTQGAGYEQYF. CDR3 DNA: TGTGCCAGCAGTACCCAGGGGGCGGGCTACGAGCAGTACTTC.

This clone was counted between two and nine times. The chain carries TRBV5-1 and TRBJ2-1; TRBD2 might be the D (6 bases). Germline-derived CDR1 and CDR2 are SGHRS and YFSETQ. Trimming removed 4 bases from V and 6 bases from J, with 20 bases in between. The CDR3 is made up of 16 amino acids. CDR3 in amino acids: CASSPAVGGTVNEQFF. For the CDR3, the DNA is TGCGCCAGCAGCCCAGCGGTCGGCGGGACTGTCAATGAGCAGTTCTTC.

The chain employs TRBV2 and TRBJ2-5; D is uncertain. The CDR3 loop spans 11 amino acids. Germline V lookup: CDR1 SNHLY, CDR2 FYNNEI. Between the trimmed V and J ends, which lost 7 bases and 5 bases, there was a span of 8 bases. The CDR3, as DNA: TGTGCCAGCAAGACTCTGGAGACCCAGTACTTC. Its translation: CASKTLETQYF.

This sequence joins TRBV6-5 and TRBJ2-5, with D hard to call. Germline assignment: CDR1 MNHEY and CDR2 SVGAGI. Trimming removed 0 bases from V and 5 bases from J, with 4 bases in between. There are 12 residues in the CDR3. In DNA, the CDR3 is TGTGCCAGCAGTTACTCGGCCGAGACCCAGTACTTC. It yields the protein CASSYSAETQYF.

The chain uses TRBV6-5 and TRBJ2-1; D unclear. The CDR3 sequence is 14 residues long. The germline V gene has CDR1 MNHEY and CDR2 SVGAGI. Between the trimmed V and J ends, which lost 2 bases and 6 bases, there was a span of 11 bases. This chain's CDR3 is CASSYVEPGNEQFF. CDR3 DNA sequence: TGTGCCAGCAGTTACGTAGAGCCAGGCAATGAGCAGTTCTTC.

This clone was recorded a few times. The chain is built from TRBV5-1 and TRBJ2-7; weak D call: TRBD2 (6 bases). Germline CDR1 is SGHRS and CDR2 is YFSETQ. The CDR3 runs 11 residues. Trimming removed 5 bases at V and 7 bases at J, with 10 bases between. CDR3 bases: TGCGCCAGCAGGCGGGAACGGGAGCAGTACTTC. It specifies CASRREREQYF.

The chain couples TRBV7-2 to TRBJ2-5, with 9 bases lining up with TRBD1. The junction had 6 bases not matched to a gene; V was cut back by 5 bases and J by 5 bases. Germline V gene lookup returns CDR1 SGHTA and CDR2 FQGNSA. The CDR3 totals 14 residues. CDR3 in DNA: TGTGCCAGCAGCCACAGGGGGCCTGAGGAGACCCAGTACTTC. Amino acid sequence: CASSHRGPEETQYF.

The V call is TRBV7-6, the J call TRBJ2-3; D is uncertain. This CDR3 region has 13 residues. The ends were cut back, 8 bases at V and 2 bases at J, with 11 bases in the middle. Germline lookup yields CDR1 SGHVS and CDR2 FNYEAQ. This CDR3 is CASAKASTDTQYF. The CDR3 bases are TGTGCCAGCGCAAAAGCGTCCACAGATACGCAGTATTTT.

The rearrangement joins TRBV29-1 to TRBJ2-7; the match to TRBD2 covers 9 bases. Germline CDR1 SQVTM, CDR2 ANQGSEA. CDR3 size: 12 residues. V was clipped by 4 bases and J by 9 bases; unmatched bases: 7. CDR3 loop: CSVGPSGNVQYF. CDR3 nucleotide sequence: TGCAGCGTTGGCCCTAGCGGGAATGTGCAGTACTTC.

The CDR3 sequence: CASSLESRTNEQFF. As DNA, the CDR3 is TGTGCCAGCAGCTTGGAGTCTAGGACAAATGAGCAGTTCTTC. J is TRBJ2-1 and V is TRBV5-4; D is possibly TRBD1 (5 bases). Germline lookup yields CDR1 SGHNT and CDR2 YYREEE (reference sequence). The CDR3 consists of 14 residues. Between the trimmed V and J ends, which lost 0 bases and 7 bases, there was a span of 11 bases.

Points on this clone: This CDR3 is also generated by other DNA sequences in the sample. The chain couples TRBV20-1 to TRBJ2-1, with D unclear. Germline values: CDR1 DFQATT, CDR2 SNEGSKA (reference sequence). With 4 bases removed from V and 5 bases from J, the gap between germline ends came to 3 bases. This CDR3 spans 10 amino acids. The DNA for the CDR3 is TGCAGTGCTAAGGACAATGAGCAGTTCTTC. It translates to CSAKDNEQFF.

V usage is TRBV29-1 and J usage is TRBJ1-2; 9 bases align to TRBD1. After removal of 5 bases from V and 3 bases from J, the junction contained 4 bases not matched to a gene. The CDR3 totals 13 residues. Germline V gene sequence: CDR1 SQVTM, CDR2 ANQGSEA. CDR3: CSVNRGLDYGYTF. CDR3 coding DNA: TGCAGCGTTAACAGGGGGCTTGACTATGGCTACACCTTC.

This clone was detected a few times. The rearrangement uses TRBV5-1 and TRBJ2-5, with D unresolved. CDR3 length: 14 residues. Germline-derived CDR1 and CDR2 are SGHRS and YFSETQ. V shed 4 bases and J shed 1 base, with 11 bases lying between them. CDR3 protein: CASSPSTAQETQYF. CDR3 in DNA: TGCGCCAGCAGCCCGAGCACAGCCCAAGAGACCCAGTACTTC.